This is a list of T cell receptor beta chains from one sample in a study of monozygotic twins with inflammatory bowel disease. From its re-call of the 5' RACE reads, TCRdb lists each CDR3 protein once, without DNA. The sample has 310,000 or so distinct CDR3 sequences. The sequencing input was blood. Every receptor here comes from a human donor with ulcerative colitis or Crohn's disease, or a healthy co-twin of an affected twin (not recorded which). CDR3s include the opening cysteine and the closing phenylalanine or tryptophan. Each record gives: J gene, V gene, CDR3 protein.

J: TRBJ1-1; V: TRBV6-5; CDR3: CASRRDTEAFF
J: TRBJ2-6; V: TRBV10-3; CDR3: CAISVQGALSGANVLTF
J: TRBJ1-2; V: TRBV5-1; CDR3: CASSAGGAIGYTF
J: TRBJ2-5; V: TRBV12-3/TRBV12-4; CDR3: CASPPHPFGAQKETQYF
J: TRBJ2-1; V: TRBV14; CDR3: CASSRQHYNEQFF
J: TRBJ2-1; V: TRBV5-1; CDR3: CASSLILGSYNEQFF
J: TRBJ1-4; V: TRBV18; CDR3: CANSPNRQGANEKLFF
J: TRBJ2-3; V: TRBV3-1; CDR3: CASSQEGWGSVTDTQYF
J: TRBJ2-7; V: TRBV5-1; CDR3: CASSLNGDGGNEQYF
J: TRBJ1-1; V: TRBV9; CDR3: CASSVDISSNTEAFF
J: TRBJ1-1; V: TRBV7-9; CDR3: CASSFLGQGREAFF
J: TRBJ2-7; V: TRBV9; CDR3: CASSVGGVSSYEQYF
J: TRBJ2-2; V: TRBV12-3/TRBV12-4; CDR3: CASSLKGHTGELFF
J: TRBJ2-7; V: TRBV19; CDR3: CASSSTGTDEQYF
J: TRBJ1-2; V: TRBV5-1; CDR3: CASSLADSTYGYTF
J: TRBJ2-2; V: TRBV29-1; CDR3: CSVEDTEGLNTGELFF
J: TRBJ1-2; V: TRBV5-1; CDR3: CASSLSGTGYVGGYTF
J: TRBJ1-1; V: TRBV7-8; CDR3: CASSSWGAGTEAFF
J: TRBJ1-5; V: TRBV19; CDR3: CASRTPRENSNQPQHF
J: TRBJ1-1; V: TRBV5-4; CDR3: CASSSLTANTEAFF
J: TRBJ2-7; V: TRBV27; CDR3: CASRPWGGTTEQYF
J: TRBJ2-1; V: TRBV30; CDR3: CAWSRVWRDPTRATNEQFF
J: TRBJ2-2; V: TRBV10-1; CDR3: CASSEGGGNTGELFF
J: TRBJ2-1; V: TRBV29-1; CDR3: CSVASSGEQFF
J: TRBJ2-1; V: TRBV7-2; CDR3: CASSLNALAGDEQFF
J: TRBJ1-1; V: TRBV5-1; CDR3: CASSLAPDTEAFF
J: TRBJ1-2; V: TRBV20-1; CDR3: CSALHSNYGYTF
J: TRBJ2-2; V: TRBV27; CDR3: CASSLKGHGELFF
J: TRBJ2-1; V: TRBV24-1; CDR3: CATSDTGLEQFF
J: TRBJ1-4; V: TRBV29-1; CDR3: CSVLPGSSNEKLFF
J: TRBJ2-3; V: TRBV7-8; CDR3: CASSSSQGEYTQYF
J: TRBJ2-5; V: TRBV5-1; CDR3: CASSLGTGAPGETQYF
J: TRBJ2-7; V: TRBV5-6; CDR3: CASSLRQAGYEQYF
J: TRBJ2-1; V: TRBV3-1; CDR3: CASSQDLASYNEQFF
J: TRBJ2-7; V: TRBV7-8; CDR3: CASSMGTGGLYEQYF
J: TRBJ1-2; V: TRBV9; CDR3: CASRQGDYGYTF
J: TRBJ2-7; V: TRBV5-1; CDR3: CASSLGRLAGVVDEQYF
J: TRBJ1-5; V: TRBV6-2/TRBV6-3; CDR3: CASSYGGPNQPQHF
J: TRBJ2-7; V: TRBV12-3/TRBV12-4; CDR3: CASSLGALYEQYF
J: TRBJ1-6; V: TRBV27; CDR3: CASRLGGYNSPLHF
J: TRBJ2-7; V: TRBV18; CDR3: CASSPTTDYEQYF